This T cell receptor beta chain was retrieved from a study of cytomegalovirus exposure and HLA in healthy donors. Study-wide background: Within the Caucasian-associated ancestry cluster were around 80% of the approximately 400 genotyped donors. Broader study findings: Both high specificity and high sensitivity reportedly marked the classifier's diagnosis of cytomegalovirus status. Judged likely to be a sequencing artifact was a cluster of highly shared sequence variants.

The PCR contained 60 Vbeta and 13 Jbeta primers. Assay: immunoSEQ multiplex PCR; the TCRdb copy retains only in-frame clones and omits some. The sample has roughly 150,000 clones; about four fifths are singletons. About this clone: Its specificity is not known.

Trimming left V 2 bases short and J 7 bases short, with 9 bases between. The CDR3 length is 13 residues. Germline CDR1 reads GTSNPN; CDR2 reads SVGIG (reference sequence). This sequence originates from a young man in good health and CMV-seropositive. The specimen sequenced was PBMCs. The chain has TRBV30 and TRBJ1-6; D gene unclear. The CDR3 protein is CAWSLGRNSPLHF. The DNA for the CDR3 is TGTGCCTGGAGTTTAGGCAGGAATTCACCCCTCCACTTT.